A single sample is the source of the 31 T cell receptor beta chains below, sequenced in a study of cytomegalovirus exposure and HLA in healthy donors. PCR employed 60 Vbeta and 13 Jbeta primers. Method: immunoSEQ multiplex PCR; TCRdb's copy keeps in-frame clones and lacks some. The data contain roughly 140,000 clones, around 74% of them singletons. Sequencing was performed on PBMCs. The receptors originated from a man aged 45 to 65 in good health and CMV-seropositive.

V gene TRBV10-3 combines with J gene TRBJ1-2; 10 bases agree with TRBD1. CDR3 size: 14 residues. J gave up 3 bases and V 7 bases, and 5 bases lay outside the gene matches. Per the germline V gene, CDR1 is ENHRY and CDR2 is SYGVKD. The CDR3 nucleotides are TGTGCCATCACGTCCGGGACAGGGGACTATGGCTACACCTTC. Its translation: CAITSGTGDYGYTF.

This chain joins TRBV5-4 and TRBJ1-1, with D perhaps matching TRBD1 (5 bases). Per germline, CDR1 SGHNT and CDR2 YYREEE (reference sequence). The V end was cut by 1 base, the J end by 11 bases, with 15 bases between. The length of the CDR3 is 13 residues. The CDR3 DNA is TGTGCCAGCAGCTTGAGGGGTATACCCGCGGCTTTCTTT. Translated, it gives CASSLRGIPAAFF.

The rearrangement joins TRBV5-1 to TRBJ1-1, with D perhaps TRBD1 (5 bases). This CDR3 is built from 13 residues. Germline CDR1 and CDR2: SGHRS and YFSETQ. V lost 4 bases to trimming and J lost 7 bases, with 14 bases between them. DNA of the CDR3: TGCGCCAGCAGCCTCACGGGGGAGGGTGAAGCTTTCTTT. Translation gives CASSLTGEGEAFF.

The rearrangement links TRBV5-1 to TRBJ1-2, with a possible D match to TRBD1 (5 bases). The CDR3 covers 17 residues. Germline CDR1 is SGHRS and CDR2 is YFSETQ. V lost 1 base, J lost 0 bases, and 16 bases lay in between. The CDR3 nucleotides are TGCGCCAGCAGCTTGACAGGTAGCCTACAACCTAACTATGGCTACACCTTC. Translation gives CASSLTGSLQPNYGYTF.

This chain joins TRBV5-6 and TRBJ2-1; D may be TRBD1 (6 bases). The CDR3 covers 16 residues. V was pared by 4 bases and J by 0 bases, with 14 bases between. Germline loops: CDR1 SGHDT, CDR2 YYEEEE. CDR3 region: CASSRGGGSSYNEQFF. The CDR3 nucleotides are TGTGCCAGCAGCCGGGGTGGGGGCAGCTCCTACAATGAGCAGTTCTTC.

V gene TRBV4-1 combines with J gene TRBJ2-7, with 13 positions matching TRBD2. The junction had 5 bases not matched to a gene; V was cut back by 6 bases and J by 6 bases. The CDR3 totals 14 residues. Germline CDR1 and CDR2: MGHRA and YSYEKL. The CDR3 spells CASSQLAGGSEQYF. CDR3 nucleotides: TGCGCCAGCAGTCAACTAGCGGGAGGGAGCGAGCAGTACTTC.

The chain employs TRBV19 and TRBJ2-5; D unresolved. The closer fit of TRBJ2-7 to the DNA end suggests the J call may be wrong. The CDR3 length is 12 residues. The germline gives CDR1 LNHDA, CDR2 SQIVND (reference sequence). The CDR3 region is CASSGSPYEQYF. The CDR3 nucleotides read TGTGCCAGTAGTGGTTCTCCATACGAGCAGTACTTC.

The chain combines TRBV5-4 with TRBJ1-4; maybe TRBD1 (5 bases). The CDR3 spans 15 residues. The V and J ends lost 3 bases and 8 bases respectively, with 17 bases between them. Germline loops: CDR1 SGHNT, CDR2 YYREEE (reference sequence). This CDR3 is CASSWTGTGGEKLFF. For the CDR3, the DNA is TGTGCCAGCAGCTGGACCGGGACTGGGGGGGAAAAACTGTTTTTT.

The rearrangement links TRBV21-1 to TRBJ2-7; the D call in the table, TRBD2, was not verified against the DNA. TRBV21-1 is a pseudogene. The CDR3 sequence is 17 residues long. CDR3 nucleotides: TGTGCCAGCAGCACCATTGAGGACGGGACTAGAGAATCCGAGCAGTACTTC. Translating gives CASSTIEDGTRESEQYF.

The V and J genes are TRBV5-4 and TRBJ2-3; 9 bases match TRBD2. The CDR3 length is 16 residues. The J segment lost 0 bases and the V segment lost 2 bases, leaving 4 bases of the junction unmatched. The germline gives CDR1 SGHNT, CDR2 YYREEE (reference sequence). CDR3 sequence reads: CASSFPSGMSTDTQYF. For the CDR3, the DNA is TGTGCCAGCAGCTTCCCTAGCGGGATGAGCACAGATACGCAGTATTTT. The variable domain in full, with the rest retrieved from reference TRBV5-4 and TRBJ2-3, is ETGVTQSPTHLIKTRGQQVTLRCSSQSGHNTVSWYQQALGQGPQFIFQYYREEENGRGNFPPRFSGLQFPNYSSELNVNALELDDSALYLCASSFPSGMSTDTQYFGPGTRLTVL.

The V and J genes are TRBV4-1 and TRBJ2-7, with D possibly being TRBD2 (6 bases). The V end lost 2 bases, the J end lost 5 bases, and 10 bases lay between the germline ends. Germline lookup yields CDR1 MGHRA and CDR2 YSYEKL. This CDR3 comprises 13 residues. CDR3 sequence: CASSQIGSNEQYF. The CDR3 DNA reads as TGCGCCAGCAGCCAAATCGGGAGTAACGAGCAGTACTTC.

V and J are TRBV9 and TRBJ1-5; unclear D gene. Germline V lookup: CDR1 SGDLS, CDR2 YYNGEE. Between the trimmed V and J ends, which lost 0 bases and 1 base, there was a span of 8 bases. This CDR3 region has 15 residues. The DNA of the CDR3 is TGTGCCAGCAGCGTAGCGGGAGTAAGCAATCAGCCCCAGCATTTT. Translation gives CASSVAGVSNQPQHF.

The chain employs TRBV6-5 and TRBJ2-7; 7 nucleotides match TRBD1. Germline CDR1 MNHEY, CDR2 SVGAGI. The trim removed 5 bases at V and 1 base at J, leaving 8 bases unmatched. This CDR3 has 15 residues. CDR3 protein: CASSPILRGSYEQYF. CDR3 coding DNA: TGTGCCAGCAGTCCGATTCTCAGGGGGTCCTACGAGCAGTACTTC.

The CDR3 region is CASSLGRAYEQYF. The CDR3 DNA follows: TGCGCCAGCAGCCTCGGGAGGGCTTACGAGCAGTACTTC. The chain has TRBV5-1 and TRBJ2-7; 8 nucleotides align to TRBD2. The CDR3 loop spans 13 amino acids. The trim removed 4 bases at V and 4 bases at J, leaving 4 bases unmatched. Per germline, CDR1 SGHRS and CDR2 YFSETQ.

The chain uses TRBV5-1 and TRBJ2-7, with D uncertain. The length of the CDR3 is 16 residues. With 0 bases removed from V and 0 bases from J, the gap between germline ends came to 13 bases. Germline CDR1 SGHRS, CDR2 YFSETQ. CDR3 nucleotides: TGCGCCAGCAGCTTGGATGGCGGAAGGAGCTCCTACGAGCAGTACTTC. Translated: CASSLDGGRSSYEQYF. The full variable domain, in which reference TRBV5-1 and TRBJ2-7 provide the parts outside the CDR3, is KAGVTQTPRYLIKTRGQQVTLSCSPISGHRSVSWYQQTPGQGLQFLFEYFSETQRNKGNFPGRFSGRQFSNSRSEMNVSTLELGDSALYLCASSLDGGRSSYEQYFGPGTRLTVT.

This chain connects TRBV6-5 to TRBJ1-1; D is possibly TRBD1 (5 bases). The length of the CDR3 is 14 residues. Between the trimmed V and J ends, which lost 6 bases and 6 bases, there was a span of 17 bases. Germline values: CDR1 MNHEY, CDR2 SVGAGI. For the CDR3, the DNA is TGTGCCAGCAGGGGGGGACGGTGGGGTCCTGAAGCTTTCTTT. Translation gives CASRGGRWGPEAFF.

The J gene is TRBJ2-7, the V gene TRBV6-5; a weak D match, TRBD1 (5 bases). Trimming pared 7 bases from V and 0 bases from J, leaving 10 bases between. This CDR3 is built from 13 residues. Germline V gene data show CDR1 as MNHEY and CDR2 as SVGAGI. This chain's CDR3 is CASKQASSYEQYF. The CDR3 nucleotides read TGTGCCAGCAAACAGGCGAGCTCCTACGAGCAGTACTTC.

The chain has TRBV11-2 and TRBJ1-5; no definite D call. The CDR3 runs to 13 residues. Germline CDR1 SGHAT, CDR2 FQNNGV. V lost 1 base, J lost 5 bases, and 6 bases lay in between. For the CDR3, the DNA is TGTGCCAGCAGCTTAGTAGCGGATCAGCCCCAGCATTTT. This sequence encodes CASSLVADQPQHF.

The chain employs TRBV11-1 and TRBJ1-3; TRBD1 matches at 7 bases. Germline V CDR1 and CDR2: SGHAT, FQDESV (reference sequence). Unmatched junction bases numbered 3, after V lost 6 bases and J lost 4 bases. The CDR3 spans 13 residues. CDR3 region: CASSRDSGNTIYF. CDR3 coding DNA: TGTGCCAGCAGTCGGGACAGCGGAAACACCATATATTTT.

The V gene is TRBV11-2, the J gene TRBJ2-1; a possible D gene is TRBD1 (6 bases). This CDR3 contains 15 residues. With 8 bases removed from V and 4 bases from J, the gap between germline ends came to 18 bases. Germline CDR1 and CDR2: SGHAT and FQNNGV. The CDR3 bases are TGTGCCAGCTCTATAAATCGAGGGGGATACAATGAGCAGTTCTTC. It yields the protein CASSINRGGYNEQFF.

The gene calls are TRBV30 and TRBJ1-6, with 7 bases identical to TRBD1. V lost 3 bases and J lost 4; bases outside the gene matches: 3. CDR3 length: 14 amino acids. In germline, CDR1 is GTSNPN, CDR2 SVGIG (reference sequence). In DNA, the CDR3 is TGTGCCTGGAGGCCGGGACAGTATAATTCACCCCTCCACTTT. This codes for CAWRPGQYNSPLHF.

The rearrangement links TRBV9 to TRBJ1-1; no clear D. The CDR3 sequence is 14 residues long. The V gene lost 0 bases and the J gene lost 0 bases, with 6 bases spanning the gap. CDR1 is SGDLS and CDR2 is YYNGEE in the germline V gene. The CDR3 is CASSVDSMNTEAFF. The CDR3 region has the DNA TGTGCCAGCAGCGTAGATAGCATGAACACTGAAGCTTTCTTT.

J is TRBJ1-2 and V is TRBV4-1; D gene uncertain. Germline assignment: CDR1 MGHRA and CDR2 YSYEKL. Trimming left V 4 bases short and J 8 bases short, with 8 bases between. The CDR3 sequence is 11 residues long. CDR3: CASSLGGGYTF. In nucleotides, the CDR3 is TGCGCCAGCAGCCTAGGCGGAGGCTACACCTTC.

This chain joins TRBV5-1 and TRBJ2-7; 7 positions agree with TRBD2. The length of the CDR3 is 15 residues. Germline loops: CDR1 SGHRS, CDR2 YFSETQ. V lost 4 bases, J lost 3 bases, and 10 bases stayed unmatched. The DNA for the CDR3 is TGCGCCAGCAGCCCCAGAATGGGCGGGAGCTACGAGCAGTACTTC. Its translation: CASSPRMGGSYEQYF.

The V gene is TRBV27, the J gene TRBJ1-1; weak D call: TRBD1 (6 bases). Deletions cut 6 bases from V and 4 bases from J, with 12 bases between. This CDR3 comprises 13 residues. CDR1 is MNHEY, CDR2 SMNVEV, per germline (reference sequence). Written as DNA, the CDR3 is TGTGCCAGCAGAGGGGGGGGGAGCACTGAAGCTTTCTTT. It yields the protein CASRGGGSTEAFF.

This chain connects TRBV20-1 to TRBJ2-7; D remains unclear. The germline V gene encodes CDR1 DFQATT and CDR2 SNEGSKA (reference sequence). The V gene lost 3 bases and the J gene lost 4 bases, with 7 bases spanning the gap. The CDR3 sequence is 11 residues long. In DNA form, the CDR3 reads TGCAGTGCTAGCGAGGAATACGAGCAGTACTTC. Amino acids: CSASEEYEQYF.

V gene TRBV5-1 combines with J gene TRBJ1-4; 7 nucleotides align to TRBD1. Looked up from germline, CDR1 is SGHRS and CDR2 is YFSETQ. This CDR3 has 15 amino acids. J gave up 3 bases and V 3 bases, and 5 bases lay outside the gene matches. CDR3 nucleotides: TGCGCCAGCAGCTCGACAGGGACATCTAATGAAAAACTGTTTTTT. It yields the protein CASSSTGTSNEKLFF.

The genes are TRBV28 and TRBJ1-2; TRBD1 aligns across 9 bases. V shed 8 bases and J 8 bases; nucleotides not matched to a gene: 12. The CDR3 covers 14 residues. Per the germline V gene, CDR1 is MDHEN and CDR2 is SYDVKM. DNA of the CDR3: TGTGCCAGCTCGAAAGGAGGGACAGGGAACGGCTACACCTTC. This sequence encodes CASSKGGTGNGYTF.

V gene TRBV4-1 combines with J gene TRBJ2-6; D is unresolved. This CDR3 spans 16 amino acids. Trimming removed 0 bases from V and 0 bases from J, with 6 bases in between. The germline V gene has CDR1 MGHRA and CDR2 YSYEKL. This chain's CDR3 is CASSQDRGSGANVLTF. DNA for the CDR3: TGCGCCAGCAGCCAAGATCGCGGCTCTGGGGCCAACGTCCTGACTTTC.

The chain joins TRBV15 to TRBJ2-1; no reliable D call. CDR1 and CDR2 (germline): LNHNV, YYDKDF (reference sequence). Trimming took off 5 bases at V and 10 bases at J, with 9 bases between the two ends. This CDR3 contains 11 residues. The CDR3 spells CATSRGGEQFF. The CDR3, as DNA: TGTGCCACCAGCCGCGGCGGAGAGCAGTTCTTC.

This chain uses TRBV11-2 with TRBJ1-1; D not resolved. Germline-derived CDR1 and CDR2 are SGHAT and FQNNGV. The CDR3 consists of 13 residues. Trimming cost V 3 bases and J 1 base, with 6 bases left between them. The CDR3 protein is CASSFSGNTEAFF. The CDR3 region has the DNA TGTGCCAGCAGCTTCTCGGGGAACACTGAAGCTTTCTTT.